These 10 T cell receptor beta chains were sequenced from one sample in a study of Graves' ophthalmopathy and Graves' hyperthyroidism. Amplification of TCR beta CDR3 regions used RNA transcripts. HTBI-primed RT-PCR formed the first round, and a multiplex PCR formed the second. From the multiplex PCR reads, TCRdb called clonotypes with MiXCR, one entry per CDR3 protein. The sample includes about 410,000 distinct CDR3 sequences, approximately 20% of them seen just once. Input material: peripheral blood. Source of these receptors: a woman under 30 with Graves' ophthalmopathy.

This clonotype was recorded at least ten times. The chain combines TRBV7-2 with TRBJ2-7, with 8 bases fitting TRBD1. The germline V gene encodes CDR1 SGHTA and CDR2 FQGNSA. Trimming took 0 bases from V and 3 from J; bases not matched to a gene: 16. The CDR3 covers 19 residues. CDR3 coding DNA: TGTGCCAGCAGCTTAGCCTTAAGCACGAGACAGGGGCCGTACTACGAGCAGTACTTC. Translated, it gives CASSLALSTRQGPYYEQYF.

The rearrangement joins TRBV2 to TRBJ1-1; weak D call: TRBD1 (5 bases). The CDR3 is 15 amino acids. V lost 6 bases and J lost 0, with 14 bases in between. Germline loops: CDR1 SNHLY, CDR2 FYNNEI. CDR3 protein: CASRATTVMNTEAFF. CDR3 in DNA: TGTGCCAGCAGAGCCACGACAGTCATGAACACTGAAGCTTTCTTT.

This clonotype was detected many times. The gene calls are TRBV4-1 and TRBJ2-7; D possibly matches TRBD1 or TRBD2 (5 bases each). The V and J ends lost 0 bases and 2 bases respectively, with 11 bases between them. Germline loops: CDR1 MGHRA, CDR2 YSYEKL. This CDR3 contains 15 residues. The CDR3 protein is CASSQEPRGTYEQYF. DNA for the CDR3: TGCGCCAGCAGCCAAGAACCGAGGGGAACCTACGAGCAGTACTTC.

The rearrangement links TRBV9 to TRBJ2-2; TRBD1 matches 9 bases. This CDR3 is built from 15 residues. In germline, CDR1 is SGDLS, CDR2 YYNGEE. Trimming at V came to 0 bases and at J to 5 bases, leaving 2 bases not matched to a gene. The CDR3, as DNA: TGTGCCAGCAGCGTAGGGACAGGGGCGACCGGGGAGCTGTTTTTT. This translates into CASSVGTGATGELFF.

The rearrangement joins TRBV4-1 to TRBJ2-2, with D possibly matching TRBD2 (6 bases). The CDR3 extends over 16 amino acids. The germline CDR1 and CDR2 sequences are MGHRA and YSYEKL. V was shortened by 0 bases and J by 5 bases, with 13 bases between the two germline ends. CDR3 residues: CASSQDGTFGTGELFF. As DNA, the CDR3 is TGCGCCAGCAGCCAAGACGGGACTTTTGGGACCGGGGAGCTGTTTTTT.

This clonotype was detected ten times or more. The V and J genes are TRBV7-6 and TRBJ1-5, with D uncertain. The CDR3 spans 13 residues. V lost 5 bases and J 4 bases, leaving 9 bases between the germline ends. Germline lookup yields CDR1 SGHVS and CDR2 FNYEAQ. The CDR3 is CASSPSLNQPQHF. The CDR3 DNA sequence: TGTGCCAGCAGCCCGTCGCTAAATCAGCCCCAGCATTTT.

Remarks on this clonotype: A read error may explain this, as a much larger clone is one base away. This rearrangement joins TRBV20-1 to TRBJ2-7, with D tentatively TRBD1 (6 bases). The CDR3 consists of 12 residues. Germline V CDR1 and CDR2: DFQATT, SNEGSKA (reference sequence). The CDR3 protein is CRGHGAGNEQYF. CDR3 DNA sequence: TGCCGGGGACATGGGGCTGGAAACGAGCAGTACTTC.

This clonotype was observed many times. The rearrangement uses TRBV6-5 and TRBJ1-5; 9 nucleotides agree with TRBD1. J was trimmed by 5 bases and V by 2 bases; bases with no gene match: 1. Per the germline V gene, CDR1 is MNHEY and CDR2 is SVGAGI. CDR3 length: 14 amino acids. CDR3 sequence: CASSYTGGDQPQHF. DNA of the CDR3: TGTGCCAGCAGTTACACAGGGGGCGATCAGCCCCAGCATTTT.

This clonotype was counted many times. J is TRBJ2-2 and V is TRBV19; TRBD1 agrees at 9 bases. Losses at the gene ends were 4 bases for V and 7 bases for J; bases not matched to a gene: 4. Germline assignment: CDR1 LNHDA and CDR2 SQIVND (reference sequence). The CDR3 totals 14 residues. In DNA, the CDR3 is TGTGCCAGTAGTAGGACAGGGGCCCTCGGGGAGCTGTTTTTT. It specifies CASSRTGALGELFF. The full variable domain, rest sourced from reference TRBV19 and TRBJ2-2, is DGGITQSPKYLFRKEGQNVTLSCEQNLNHDAMYWYRQDPGQGLRLIYYSQIVNDFQKGDIAEGYSVSREKKESFPLTVTSAQKNPTAFYLCASSRTGALGELFFGEGSRLTVL.

This clonotype was observed at least ten times. The chain links TRBV6-2 or TRBV6-3 to TRBJ1-5; D is ambiguous. CDR1 and CDR2 (germline): MNHEY, SVGEGT. This CDR3 is 16 amino acids long. Trimming cost V 2 bases and J 2 bases, with 13 bases left between them. This CDR3 is CASSYRQGSGNQPQHF. The DNA for the CDR3 is TGTGCCAGCAGTTACCGCCAAGGGTCCGGCAATCAGCCCCAGCATTTT.